Below, 24 T cell receptor beta chains from the same sample are listed, as sequenced in a study of T cells after yellow fever vaccination. In TCRdb, the 5' RACE reads were re-called with MiXCR into one record per CDR3 protein. The data show a few hundred thousand distinct CDR3 sequences, with roughly 9% seen just once and about 3% held by the top ten. Sequences were derived from CD4+ T cells sorted from PBMCs, sampled 5 days after the yellow fever booster vaccination. These receptors all come from a man between 18 and 35 years old who received the YFV17D yellow fever vaccine.

V gene TRBV7-9 combines with J gene TRBJ2-7, with 9 bases matching TRBD1. Germline assignment: CDR1 SEHNR and CDR2 FQNEAQ (reference sequence). The CDR3 runs to 17 residues. The V segment lost 4 bases and the J segment 3 bases; nucleotides outside the gene matches: 13. CDR3 residues: CASSSDSGTGIIYEQYF. CDR3 sequence (DNA): TGTGCCAGCAGCTCCGATTCCGGGACAGGGATTATCTACGAGCAGTACTTC.

This clonotype was recorded a few times. The rearrangement joins TRBV7-3 to TRBJ2-2, with D possibly matching TRBD2 (6 bases). Per the germline V gene, CDR1 is SGHTA and CDR2 is FQGTGA. Trimming removed 4 bases from V and 4 bases from J, with 13 bases in between. This CDR3 is 15 amino acids long. CDR3 sequence: CASSYGGGSTGELFF. CDR3 nucleotides: TGTGCCAGCAGCTACGGGGGTGGCTCCACCGGGGAGCTGTTTTTT. Together with reference TRBV7-3 and TRBJ2-2, the CDR3 gives the full variable domain: GAGVSQTPSNKVTEKGKYVELRCDPISGHTALYWYRQSLGQGPEFLIYFQGTGAADDSGLPNDRFFAVRPEGSVSTLKIQRTERGDSAVYLCASSYGGGSTGELFFGEGSRLTVL.

The rearrangement links TRBV7-2 to TRBJ2-1; D is undetermined. The CDR3 spans 13 residues. The V gene lost 4 bases and the J gene lost 6 bases, with 10 bases spanning the gap. Germline-derived CDR1 and CDR2 are SGHTA and FQGNSA. CDR3 DNA: TGTGCCAGCAGCTGGAGCGTGGTCAATGAGCAGTTCTTC. Its translation is CASSWSVVNEQFF.

The table lists this clonotype with a few counts. This chain links TRBV29-1 with TRBJ1-1; maybe TRBD1 (5 bases). Trimming stripped 4 bases from V and 5 bases from J, with 14 bases between. The CDR3 runs to 13 residues. CDR1 and CDR2 from the germline V gene are SQVTM and ANQGSEA. The CDR3: CSVVNRRATEAFF. CDR3 in DNA: TGCAGCGTTGTTAACAGGAGAGCGACTGAAGCTTTCTTT.

At least ten counts were recorded for this clonotype. V usage is TRBV4-2 and J usage is TRBJ2-6; tentatively, D is TRBD1 (6 bases). The CDR3 consists of 15 residues. The V and J ends lost 3 bases and 0 bases respectively, with 6 bases between them. The germline CDR1 and CDR2 sequences are LGHNA and YNFKEQ. The CDR3 loop reads CASSQDSSGANVLTF. For the CDR3, the DNA is TGTGCCAGCAGCCAGGACAGCTCTGGGGCCAACGTCCTGACTTTC.

Only a few counts were recorded for this clonotype. The chain joins TRBV21-1 to TRBJ1-5; TRBD1, as called in the table, went unchecked against the DNA. TRBV21-1 is a documented pseudogene. CDR3 length: 20 residues. The CDR3 DNA sequence: TGTGCCAGCAGCAAACCCTCGGCCGTGGCGACAGCCCTGAGCAATCAGCCCCAGCATTTT. It specifies CASSKPSAVATALSNQPQHF.

The sample holds a few counts of this clonotype. The chain combines TRBV7-2 with TRBJ2-3, with TRBD2 matching over 10 bases. J lost 4 bases, V lost 8 bases, and 3 bases had no gene match. This CDR3 is built from 13 residues. In germline, CDR1 is SGHTA, CDR2 FQGNSA. CDR3 bases: TGTGCCAGCGAGCGGGGGGGTGCAGATACGCAGTATTTT. Translating it yields CASERGGADTQYF.

The chain links TRBV5-1 to TRBJ1-5, with D possibly matching TRBD1 (6 bases). Germline CDR1 and CDR2: SGHRS and YFSETQ. V lost 2 bases, J lost 9 bases, and 12 bases lay in between. The length of the CDR3 is 13 residues. In DNA, the CDR3 is TGCGCCAGCAGCTTACAGGGAAAAGGGCCCCAGCATTTT. Protein sequence: CASSLQGKGPQHF.

This clonotype was detected a few times. This chain connects TRBV29-1 to TRBJ2-7; D is uncertain. The CDR3 contains 11 residues. Deletions cut 3 bases from V and 11 bases from J, with 14 bases between. Germline V gene lookup returns CDR1 SQVTM and CDR2 ANQGSEA. This CDR3 reads CSVETVGGKYF. In DNA form, the CDR3 reads TGCAGCGTTGAGACCGTGGGCGGAAAGTACTTC.

The gene calls are TRBV5-1 and TRBJ2-7; TRBD1 matches 12 bases. Germline CDR1 and CDR2: SGHRS and YFSETQ. This CDR3 is built from 16 residues. The trim removed 4 bases at V and 5 bases at J, leaving 10 bases unmatched. CDR3 in amino acids: CASSPGSGTGGDEQYF. The CDR3 DNA follows: TGCGCCAGCAGCCCTGGAAGCGGGACAGGGGGCGACGAGCAGTACTTC.

This clonotype was seen at least ten times. V usage is TRBV7-2 and J usage is TRBJ2-7; no clear D. The V end was cut by 1 base, the J end by 6 bases, with 16 bases between. CDR1 is SGHTA, CDR2 FQGNSA, per germline. The CDR3 is made up of 15 amino acids. CDR3 in amino acids: CASSLGPILGPEQYF. CDR3 DNA sequence: TGTGCCAGCAGCTTAGGTCCCATTTTGGGCCCCGAGCAGTACTTC. Full variable domain (rest looked up from reference TRBV7-2 and TRBJ2-7): GAGVSQSPSNKVTEKGKDVELRCDPISGHTALYWYRQSLGQGLEFLIYFQGNSAPDKSGLPSDRFSAERTGGSVSTLTIQRTQQEDSAVYLCASSLGPILGPEQYFGPGTRLTVT.

This clonotype was observed a few times. The V gene is TRBV6-1, the J gene TRBJ1-1, with TRBD1 identical over 7 bases. The CDR3 spans 12 residues. Trimming took 11 bases from V and 5 from J; bases not matched to a gene: 8. Germline assignment: CDR1 MNHNS and CDR2 SASEGT. The CDR3 region has the DNA TGTGCCCTCTGCGGGGACAGTACTGAAGCTTTCTTT. Amino acids: CALCGDSTEAFF.

The chain has TRBV3-1 and TRBJ2-3, with 14 bases identical to TRBD2. CDR1 is LGHDT and CDR2 is YNNKEL in the germline V gene (reference sequence). The CDR3 is 15 amino acids. The trim removed 5 bases at V and 6 bases at J, leaving 4 bases unmatched. CDR3 residues: CASSRLAGGLDTQYF. CDR3 bases: TGTGCCAGCAGCAGACTAGCGGGGGGGCTTGATACGCAGTATTTT.

In this sample, this clonotype turned up a few times. The genes are TRBV7-2 and TRBJ2-5; 9 bases line up with TRBD1. The germline V gene has CDR1 SGHTA and CDR2 FQGNSA. The CDR3 loop spans 17 amino acids. V shed 6 bases, J shed 1 base, and the junction held 12 bases outside the gene matches. This CDR3 is CASRSPTGGAFQETQYF. The CDR3 nucleotides read TGTGCCAGCAGATCCCCGACAGGGGGGGCTTTCCAAGAGACCCAGTACTTC.

The chain is built from TRBV5-1 and TRBJ1-1; 9 bases line up with TRBD1. The CDR3 extends over 13 amino acids. Germline V gives CDR1 SGHRS, CDR2 YFSETQ. After removal of 4 bases from V and 11 bases from J, the junction contained 9 bases not matched to a gene. The CDR3 protein is CASSQGQGRVAFF. The CDR3 DNA sequence: TGCGCCAGCAGCCAAGGACAGGGGCGGGTGGCTTTCTTT.

This clonotype was detected many times. This chain uses TRBV5-1 with TRBJ2-2; the match to TRBD2 covers 13 bases. The CDR3 loop spans 16 amino acids. Germline V lookup: CDR1 SGHRS, CDR2 YFSETQ. Trimming cost V 3 bases and J 2 bases; bases outside gene matches: 1. Here the CDR3 reads CASSSGLAGNTGELFF. The CDR3 region has the DNA TGCGCCAGCAGCTCGGGACTAGCGGGAAACACCGGGGAGCTGTTTTTT.

This clonotype was detected a few times. This sequence joins TRBV7-3 and TRBJ2-5; 10 bases match TRBD2. Trimming at V came to 5 bases and at J to 5 bases, leaving 11 bases not matched to a gene. The CDR3 sequence is 16 residues long. CDR1 is SGHTA and CDR2 is FQGTGA in the germline V gene. The CDR3 reads CASSPQGAGGTETQYF. The CDR3 DNA sequence: TGTGCCAGCAGCCCCCAGGGAGCGGGGGGGACGGAGACCCAGTACTTC.

This clonotype was observed many times. The chain carries TRBV5-4 and TRBJ2-5, with 12 positions matching TRBD2. Trimming took 3 bases from V and 4 from J; bases not matched to a gene: 10. Germline CDR1 is SGHNT and CDR2 is YYREEE (reference sequence). The CDR3 consists of 17 residues. The CDR3 DNA reads TGTGCCAGCAGCTCCCCCGGACTAGCGGGGTTTGGAGAGACCCAGTACTTC. Translated, it gives CASSSPGLAGFGETQYF.

The chain couples TRBV2 to TRBJ2-1; D call uncertain. V lost 3 bases and J lost 4, with 4 bases in between. Germline V gives CDR1 SNHLY, CDR2 FYNNEI. There are 12 residues in the CDR3. The CDR3 nucleotides are TGTGCCAGCAGTGACGGGTACAATGAGCAGTTCTTC. Amino acid sequence: CASSDGYNEQFF.

V and J are TRBV5-1 and TRBJ1-1, with D perhaps matching TRBD1 (5 bases). CDR3 length: 13 amino acids. Germline loops: CDR1 SGHRS, CDR2 YFSETQ. Trimming shortened V by 3 bases and J by 6 bases, and 12 bases separated the two germline ends. The CDR3 sequence is CASSSTGDAEAFF. CDR3 DNA: TGCGCCAGCAGCTCGACGGGGGACGCTGAAGCTTTCTTT. Combining the CDR3 with reference TRBV5-1 and TRBJ1-1 gives the whole variable domain KAGVTQTPRYLIKTRGQQVTLSCSPISGHRSVSWYQQTPGQGLQFLFEYFSETQRNKGNFPGRFSGRQFSNSRSEMNVSTLELGDSALYLCASSSTGDAEAFFGQGTRLTVV.

The chain is built from TRBV5-1 and TRBJ2-4, with 9 bases lining up with TRBD1. This CDR3 has 18 residues. Germline lookup yields CDR1 SGHRS and CDR2 YFSETQ. Germline trimming cut 4 bases from V and 2 bases from J; bases unmatched to any gene: 13. The chain's CDR3 is CASSQLPGTGTSKNIQYF. DNA of the CDR3: TGCGCCAGCAGCCAATTACCCGGGACAGGGACTTCCAAAAACATTCAGTACTTC.

This clonotype came up a few times. This chain links TRBV12-3 or TRBV12-4 with TRBJ1-1; D is perhaps TRBD1 (5 bases). The CDR3 is made up of 14 amino acids. V lost 1 base and J 1 base, leaving 7 bases between the germline ends. The CDR3 loop reads CASSLVGPNTEAFF. The CDR3 coding sequence is TGTGCCAGCAGTTTAGTGGGGCCGAACACTGAAGCTTTCTTT.

This clonotype was counted a few times. The chain employs TRBV28 and TRBJ2-7; 9 nucleotides match TRBD2. Per the germline V gene, CDR1 is MDHEN and CDR2 is SYDVKM. The CDR3 totals 14 residues. V dropped 3 bases and J dropped 2; count of bases not matched to a gene: 2. Here the CDR3 DNA reads TGTGCCAGCAGTTTGGGGACTAGCCCCTACGAGCAGTACGTC. Translated, it gives CASSLGTSPYEQYV.

The chain recombines TRBV5-1 with TRBJ2-5; 7 bases are a match to TRBD1. V lost 3 bases to trimming and J lost 5 bases; unmatched junction nucleotides: 13. The CDR3 consists of 16 residues. Germline CDR1 reads SGHRS; CDR2 reads YFSETQ. The CDR3 protein is CASSSPRQGRWETQYF. CDR3 DNA sequence: TGCGCCAGCAGCTCCCCTCGACAGGGCAGGTGGGAGACCCAGTACTTC.